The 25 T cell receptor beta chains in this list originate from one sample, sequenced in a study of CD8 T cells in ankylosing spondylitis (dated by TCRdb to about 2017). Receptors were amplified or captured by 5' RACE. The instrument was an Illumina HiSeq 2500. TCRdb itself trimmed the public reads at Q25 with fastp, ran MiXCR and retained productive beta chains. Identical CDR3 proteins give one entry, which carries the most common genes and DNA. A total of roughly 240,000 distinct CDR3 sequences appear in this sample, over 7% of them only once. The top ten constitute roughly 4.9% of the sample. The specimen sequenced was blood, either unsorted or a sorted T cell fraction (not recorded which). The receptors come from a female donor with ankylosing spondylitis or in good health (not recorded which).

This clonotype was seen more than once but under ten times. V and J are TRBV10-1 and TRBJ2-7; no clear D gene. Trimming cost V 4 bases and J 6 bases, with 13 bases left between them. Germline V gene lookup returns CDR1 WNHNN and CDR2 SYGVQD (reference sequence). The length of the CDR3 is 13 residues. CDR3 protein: CASSAQPACEQYF. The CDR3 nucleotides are TGCGCCAGCAGTGCCCAGCCTGCGTGCGAGCAGTACTTC.

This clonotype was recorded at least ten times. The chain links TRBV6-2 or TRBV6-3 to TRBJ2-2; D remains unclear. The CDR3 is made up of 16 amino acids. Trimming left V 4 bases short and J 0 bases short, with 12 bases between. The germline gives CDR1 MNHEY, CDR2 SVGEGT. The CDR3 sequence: CASSFRSGPNTGELFF. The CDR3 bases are TGTGCCAGCAGTTTCAGGAGTGGCCCGAACACCGGGGAGCTGTTTTTT.

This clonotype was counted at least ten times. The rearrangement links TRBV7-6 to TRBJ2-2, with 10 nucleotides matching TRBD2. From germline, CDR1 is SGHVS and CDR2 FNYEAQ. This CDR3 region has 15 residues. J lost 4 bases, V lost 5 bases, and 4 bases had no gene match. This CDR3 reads CASSKREGATGELFF. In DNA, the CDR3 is TGTGCCAGCAGCAAGCGGGAGGGAGCCACCGGGGAGCTGTTTTTT. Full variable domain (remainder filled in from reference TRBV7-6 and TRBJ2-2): GAGVSQSPRYKVTKRGQDVALRCDPISGHVSLYWYRQALGQGPEFLTYFNYEAQQDKSGLPNDRFSAERPEGSISTLTIQRTEQRDSAMYRCASSKREGATGELFFGEGSRLTVL.

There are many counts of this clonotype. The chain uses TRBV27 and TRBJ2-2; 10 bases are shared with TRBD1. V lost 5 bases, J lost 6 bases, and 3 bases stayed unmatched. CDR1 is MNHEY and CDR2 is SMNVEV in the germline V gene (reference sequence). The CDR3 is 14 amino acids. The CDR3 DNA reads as TGTGCCAGCAGTACGGGACAGGGGTCCGGGGAGCTGTTTTTT. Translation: CASSTGQGSGELFF.

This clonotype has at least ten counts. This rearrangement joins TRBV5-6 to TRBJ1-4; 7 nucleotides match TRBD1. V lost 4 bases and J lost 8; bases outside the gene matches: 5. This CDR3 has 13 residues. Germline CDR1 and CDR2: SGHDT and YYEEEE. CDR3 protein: CASSPTGREKLFF. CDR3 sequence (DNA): TGTGCCAGCAGCCCGACAGGGAGGGAAAAACTGTTTTTT.

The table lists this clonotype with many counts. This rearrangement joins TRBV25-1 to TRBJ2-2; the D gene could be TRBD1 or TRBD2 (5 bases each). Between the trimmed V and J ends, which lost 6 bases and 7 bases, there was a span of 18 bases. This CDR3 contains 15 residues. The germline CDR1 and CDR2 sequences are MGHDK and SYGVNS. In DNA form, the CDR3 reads TGTGCCAGCAGCTACCGGGGCTTAGTAAGCGGGGAGCTGTTTTTT. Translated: CASSYRGLVSGELFF.

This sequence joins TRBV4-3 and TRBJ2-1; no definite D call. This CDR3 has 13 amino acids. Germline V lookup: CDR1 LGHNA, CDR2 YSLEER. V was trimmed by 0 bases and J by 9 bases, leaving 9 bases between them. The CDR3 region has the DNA TGCGCCAGCAGCCAAGATCGGATGGGTGAGCAGTTCTTC. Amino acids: CASSQDRMGEQFF.

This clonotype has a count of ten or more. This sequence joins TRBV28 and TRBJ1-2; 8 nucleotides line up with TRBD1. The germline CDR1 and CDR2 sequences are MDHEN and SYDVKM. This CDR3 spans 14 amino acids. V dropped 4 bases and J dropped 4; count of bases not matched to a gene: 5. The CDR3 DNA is TGTGCCAGCAGTTCAGGGGGCAGTGTCTATGGCTACACCTTC. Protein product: CASSSGGSVYGYTF.

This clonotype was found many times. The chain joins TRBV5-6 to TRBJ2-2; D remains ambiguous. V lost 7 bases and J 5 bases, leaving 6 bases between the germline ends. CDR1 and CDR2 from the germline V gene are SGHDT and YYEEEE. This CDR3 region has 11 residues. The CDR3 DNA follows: TGTGCCAGCTCTTGGACCGGGGAGCTGTTTTTT. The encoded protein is CASSWTGELFF. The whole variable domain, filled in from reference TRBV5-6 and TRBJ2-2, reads DAGVTQSPTHLIKTRGQQVTLRCSPKSGHDTVSWYQQALGQGPQFIFQYYEEEERQRGNFPDRFSGHQFPNYSSELNVNALLLGDSALYLCASSWTGELFFGEGSRLTVL.

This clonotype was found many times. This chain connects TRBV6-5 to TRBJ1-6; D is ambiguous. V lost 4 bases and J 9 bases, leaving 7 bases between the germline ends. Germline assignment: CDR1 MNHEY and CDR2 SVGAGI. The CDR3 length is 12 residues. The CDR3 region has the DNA TGTGCCAGCAGTTTTGCAGCTTCACCCCTCCACTTT. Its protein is CASSFAASPLHF.

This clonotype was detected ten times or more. The CDR3 DNA reads TGTGCCAGCAGTCCAGGGGGTCCTTCCTACGAGCAGTACTTC. Encoded protein: CASSPGGPSYEQYF. The chain has TRBV9 and TRBJ2-7; 7 bases line up with TRBD1. The germline V gene has CDR1 SGDLS and CDR2 YYNGEE. The CDR3 has 14 residues. V was pared by 5 bases and J by 1 base, with 6 bases of the junction left unmatched.

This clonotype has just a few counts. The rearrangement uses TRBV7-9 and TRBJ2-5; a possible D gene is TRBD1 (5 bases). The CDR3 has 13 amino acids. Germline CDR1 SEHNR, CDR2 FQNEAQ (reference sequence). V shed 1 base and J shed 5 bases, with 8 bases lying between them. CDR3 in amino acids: CASSLEGYETQYF. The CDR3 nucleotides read TGTGCCAGCAGCTTAGAGGGGTACGAGACCCAGTACTTC.

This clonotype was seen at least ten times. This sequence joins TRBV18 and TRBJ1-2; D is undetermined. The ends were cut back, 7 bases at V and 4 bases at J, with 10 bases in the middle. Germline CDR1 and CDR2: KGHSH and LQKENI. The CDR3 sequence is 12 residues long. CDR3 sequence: CASYGGIYGYTF. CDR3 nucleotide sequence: TGTGCCAGCTATGGTGGAATCTATGGCTACACCTTC.

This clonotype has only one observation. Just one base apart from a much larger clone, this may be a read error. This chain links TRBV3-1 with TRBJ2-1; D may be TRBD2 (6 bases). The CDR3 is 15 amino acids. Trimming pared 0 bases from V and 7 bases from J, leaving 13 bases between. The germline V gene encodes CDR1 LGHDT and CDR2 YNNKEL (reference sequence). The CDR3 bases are TGTGCCAGCAGCCAAGAAGCGGGTTATCGAAATGAGCAGTTCTTC. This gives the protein CASSQEAGYRNEQFF.

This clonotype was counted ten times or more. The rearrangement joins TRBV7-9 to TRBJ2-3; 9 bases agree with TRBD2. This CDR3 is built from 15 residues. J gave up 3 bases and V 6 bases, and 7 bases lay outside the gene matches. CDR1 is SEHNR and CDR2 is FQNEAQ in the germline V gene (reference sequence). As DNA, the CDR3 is TGTGCCAGCAGGCCGCGAAGCGGGAGGACAGATACGCAGTATTTT. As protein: CASRPRSGRTDTQYF.

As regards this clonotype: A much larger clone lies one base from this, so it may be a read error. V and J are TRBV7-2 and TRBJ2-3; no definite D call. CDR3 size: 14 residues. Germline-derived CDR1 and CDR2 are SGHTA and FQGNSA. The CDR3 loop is CDSSRSYSTDTQYF. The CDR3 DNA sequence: TGTGACAGCAGCCGGAGCTATAGCACAGATACGCAGTATTTT.

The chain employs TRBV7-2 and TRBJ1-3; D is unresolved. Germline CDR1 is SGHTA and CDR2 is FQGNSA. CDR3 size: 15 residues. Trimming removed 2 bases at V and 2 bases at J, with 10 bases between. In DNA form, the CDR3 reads TGTGCCAGCAGCTTACGCGGCTACCCTGGAAACACCATATATTTT. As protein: CASSLRGYPGNTIYF. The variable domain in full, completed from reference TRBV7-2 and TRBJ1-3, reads GAGVSQSPSNKVTEKGKDVELRCDPISGHTALYWYRQSLGQGLEFLIYFQGNSAPDKSGLPSDRFSAERTGGSVSTLTIQRTQQEDSAVYLCASSLRGYPGNTIYFGEGSWLTVV.

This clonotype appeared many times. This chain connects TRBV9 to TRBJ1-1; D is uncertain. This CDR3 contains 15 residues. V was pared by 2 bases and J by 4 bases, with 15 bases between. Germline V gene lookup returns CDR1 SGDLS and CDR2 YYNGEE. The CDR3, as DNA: TGTGCCAGCAGCGTTTCTGACGCTCGGGCCACTGAAGCTTTCTTT. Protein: CASSVSDARATEAFF.

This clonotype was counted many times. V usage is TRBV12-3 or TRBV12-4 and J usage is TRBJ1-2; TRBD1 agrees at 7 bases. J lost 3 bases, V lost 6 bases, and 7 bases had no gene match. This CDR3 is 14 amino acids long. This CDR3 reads CASSRTRGYYGYTF. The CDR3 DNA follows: TGTGCCAGCAGCCGAACCAGGGGGTACTATGGCTACACCTTC.

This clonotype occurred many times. The CDR3 bases are TGTGCCACCAGTAGCCCCGGGACTTCTACCTACGAGCAGTACTTC. Translating gives CATSSPGTSTYEQYF. V and J are TRBV15 and TRBJ2-7, with a tentative D call TRBD2 (6 bases). V lost 6 bases, J lost 2 bases, and 17 bases lay in between. From germline, CDR1 is LNHNV and CDR2 YYDKDF (reference sequence). This CDR3 comprises 15 residues.

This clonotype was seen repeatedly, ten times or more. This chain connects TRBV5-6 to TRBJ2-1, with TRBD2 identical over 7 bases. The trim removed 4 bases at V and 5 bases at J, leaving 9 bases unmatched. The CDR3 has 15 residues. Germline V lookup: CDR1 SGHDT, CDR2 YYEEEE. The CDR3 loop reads CASSAYGTNHNEQFF. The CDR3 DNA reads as TGTGCCAGCAGCGCATACGGGACTAACCACAATGAGCAGTTCTTC.

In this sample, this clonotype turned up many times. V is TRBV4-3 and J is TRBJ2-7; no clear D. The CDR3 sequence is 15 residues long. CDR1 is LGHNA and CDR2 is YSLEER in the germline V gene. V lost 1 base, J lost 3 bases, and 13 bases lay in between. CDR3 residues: CASSQGSVGIYEQYF. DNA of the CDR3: TGCGCCAGCAGCCAAGGTAGTGTTGGTATCTACGAGCAGTACTTC.

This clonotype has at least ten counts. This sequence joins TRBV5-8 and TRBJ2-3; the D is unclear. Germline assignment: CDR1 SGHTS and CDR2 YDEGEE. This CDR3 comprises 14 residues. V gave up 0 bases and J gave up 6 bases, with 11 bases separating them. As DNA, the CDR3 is TGTGCCAGCAGCTTGGAGAGAGACGGGGATACGCAGTATTTT. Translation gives CASSLERDGDTQYF.

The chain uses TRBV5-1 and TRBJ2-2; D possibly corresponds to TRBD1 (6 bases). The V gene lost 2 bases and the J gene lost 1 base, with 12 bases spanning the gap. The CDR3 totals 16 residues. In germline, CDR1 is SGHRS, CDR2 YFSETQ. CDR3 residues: CASSFHRAMNTGELFF. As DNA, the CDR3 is TGCGCCAGCAGCTTCCACAGGGCAATGAACACCGGGGAGCTGTTTTTT.

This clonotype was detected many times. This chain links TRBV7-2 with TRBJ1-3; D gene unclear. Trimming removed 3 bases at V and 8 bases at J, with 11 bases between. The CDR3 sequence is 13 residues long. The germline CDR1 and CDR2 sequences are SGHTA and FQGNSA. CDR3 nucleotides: TGTGCCAGCAGCTTCCGAGCCGGGGACACCATATATTTT. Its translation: CASSFRAGDTIYF. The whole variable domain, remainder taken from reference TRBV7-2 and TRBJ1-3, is GAGVSQSPSNKVTEKGKDVELRCDPISGHTALYWYRQSLGQGLEFLIYFQGNSAPDKSGLPSDRFSAERTGGSVSTLTIQRTQQEDSAVYLCASSFRAGDTIYFGEGSWLTVV.